Listed below are T cell receptor beta chains from one sample, sequenced in a study of cytomegalovirus exposure and HLA in healthy donors. Sequencing used immunoSEQ multiplex PCR; TCRdb keeps in-frame clones, though not all of them. The table records under 250,000 clones, roughly three quarters of them present only once. Sequencing was carried out using PBMCs. The receptors were gathered from a woman in her 30s in good health and CMV-seronegative. Each CDR3 is given with its conserved first and last residue. D genes are given only for firm matches. A row's size may be missing; if present it is once, few, many or a size class.

TRBD1 . TRBJ2-3 TRBV27 CASSLRPGGRADTQYF TGTGCCAGCAGTTTGAGGCCAGGGGGCCGAGCAGATACGCAGTATTTT
TRBD2 . TRBJ2-1 TRBV9 CASSVRYGGGLAANEQFF TGTGCCAGCAGCGTAAGATATGGAGGGGGACTAGCGGCCAATGAGCAGTTCTTC
TRBD2 . TRBJ2-1 TRBV11-2 CASSLSGGAANEQFF TGTGCCAGCAGCTTAAGCGGGGGGGCCGCCAATGAGCAGTTCTTC
. . TRBJ1-2 TRBV21-1 CASSKGDRGVGYTF TGTGCCAGCAGCAAAGGGGACAGGGGGGTTGGCTACACCTTC
. . TRBJ2-2 TRBV18 CASSPIRDTGELFF TGTGCCAGCTCACCAATCAGGGACACCGGGGAGCTGTTTTTT
. . TRBJ2-4 TRBV5-6 CASSLPGFIQYF TGTGCCAGCAGCTTGCCGGGTTTTATTCAGTACTTC
. . TRBJ2-1 TRBV9 CASSVGGGAGLYNEQFF TGTGCCAGCAGCGTCGGAGGGGGGGCGGGTCTCTACAATGAGCAGTTCTTC
. . TRBJ1-3 TRBV19 CASSSGGALQGSGNTIYF TGTGCCAGTAGTTCAGGCGGGGCCCTTCAGGGCTCTGGAAACACCATATATTTT
TRBD1 . TRBJ1-5 TRBV7-9 CASSLETGFISNQPQHF TGTGCCAGCAGCTTAGAGACAGGGTTCATTAGCAATCAGCCCCAGCATTTT
TRBD1 few TRBJ1-2 TRBV19 CASSAEGQGNYGYTF TGTGCCAGTAGTGCCGAGGGACAGGGAAACTATGGCTACACCTTC
. . TRBJ1-2 TRBV28 CASSLQRAGYGYTF TGTGCCAGCAGTCTCCAACGGGCGGGCTATGGCTACACCTTC
TRBD2 . TRBJ2-1 TRBV4-2 CASSLNSGGAIEQFF TGTGCCAGCAGCCTAAATAGCGGGGGGGCAATTGAGCAGTTCTTC
TRBD2 . TRBJ2-7 TRBV7-2 CASSLPAGLSYEQYF TGTGCCAGCAGCCTACCAGCGGGGCTCTCCTACGAGCAGTACTTC
. . TRBJ1-3 TRBV9 CASSVDPVSGNTIYF TGTGCCAGCAGCGTAGACCCGGTCTCTGGAAACACCATATATTTT
. . TRBJ1-5 TRBV2 CASSERAGIQPQHF TGTGCCAGCAGTGAAAGGGCGGGTATACAGCCCCAGCATTTT
. once TRBJ2-7 TRBV6-1 CASSEAIRGAYYEQYF TGTGCCAGCAGTGAAGCGATCCGCGGGGCCTACTACGAGCAGTACTTC
. . TRBJ2-7 TRBV27 CASRTHRVAPYEQYF TGTGCCAGCAGGACCCACAGGGTAGCACCCTACGAGCAGTACTTC
. . TRBJ2-5 TRBV19 CASSIDMRGGTQYF TGTGCCAGTAGTATAGATATGAGGGGAGGGACCCAGTACTTC
TRBD1 . TRBJ1-1 TRBV11-2 CASSQTQGRGGAFF TGTGCCAGCAGCCAAACACAGGGGCGGGGAGGAGCTTTCTTT
TRBD2 . TRBJ2-5 TRBV5-1 CASSLAASGSWETQYF TGCGCCAGCAGCTTGGCGGCTAGCGGGAGTTGGGAGACCCAGTACTTC
TRBD2 . TRBJ2-5 TRBV7-8 CASSLFAGEETQYF TGTGCCAGCAGCTTGTTTGCGGGGGAAGAGACCCAGTACTTC
TRBD2 . TRBJ2-3 TRBV4-1 CASSQESAGLAGDASTDTQYF TGCGCCAGCAGCCAAGAATCGGCGGGACTAGCGGGGGATGCTAGCACAGATACGCAGTATTTT
TRBD1 . TRBJ2-5 TRBV27 CASSPGQGWTQYF TGTGCCAGCAGTCCGGGACAGGGCTGGACCCAGTACTTC
. . TRBJ1-2 TRBV28 CASSLLQGRGYTF TGTGCCAGCAGTTTATTACAGGGACGAGGCTACACCTTC
. . TRBJ1-4 TRBV18 CASSPGRATNEKLFF TGTGCCAGCTCACCAGGGAGGGCAACTAATGAAAAACTGTTTTTT
. . TRBJ2-1 TRBV19 CASSMVPIRANNEQFF TGTGCCAGTAGTATGGTTCCCATCAGGGCCAACAATGAGCAGTTCTTC
TRBD1 few TRBJ1-2 TRBV5-1 CASSMQTGEDGYTF TGCGCCAGCAGCATGCAGACAGGGGAGGATGGCTACACCTTC
TRBD2 . TRBJ2-2 TRBV30 CAWSKGLAGTGELFF TGTGCCTGGAGTAAAGGACTAGCGGGGACCGGGGAGCTGTTTTTT
. . TRBJ1-1 TRBV7-2 CASSLLAGKTEAFF TGTGCCAGCAGCTTATTAGCGGGGAAGACTGAAGCTTTCTTT
. . TRBJ2-7 TRBV18 CASSPPGAYEQYF TGTGCCAGCTCACCCCCGGGGGCCTACGAGCAGTACTTC
TRBD1 few TRBJ1-5 TRBV5-1 CASSLLGQANQPQHF TGCGCCAGCAGCTTGCTGGGACAGGCCAATCAGCCCCAGCATTTT
. . TRBJ2-5 TRBV25-1 CASSELGGGTSQYF TGTGCCAGCAGTGAACTGGGAGGGGGGACATCCCAGTACTTC
. . TRBJ1-4 TRBV9 CASGTQGVNEKLFF TGTGCCAGCGGAACTCAAGGGGTTAATGAAAAACTGTTTTTT
TRBD1 . TRBJ2-1 TRBV6-6 CASSYSSPGQGDEQFF TGTGCCAGCAGTTACTCCTCCCCGGGACAGGGCGATGAGCAGTTCTTC
. . TRBJ1-6 TRBV5-1 CASSLAGGSSYNSPLHF TGCGCCAGCAGCTTGGCCGGGGGTAGCTCCTATAATTCACCCCTCCACTTT
TRBD2 . TRBJ2-2 TRBV5-4 CASTWGTSGVTGELFF TGTGCCAGCACCTGGGGGACTAGCGGGGTTACCGGGGAGCTGTTTTTT
. . TRBJ2-1 TRBV30 CAWRTIAEVSQDEQFF TGTGCCTGGAGGACTATAGCGGAGGTGTCACAAGACGAGCAGTTCTTC
TRBD1 . TRBJ2-5 TRBV5-6 CASSSPTGGQTQYF TGTGCCAGCAGCTCCCCGACAGGGGGGCAGACCCAGTACTTC
. . TRBJ2-7 TRBV7-9 CASSLTGYEQYF TGTGCCAGCAGCCTTACAGGGTACGAGCAGTACTTC
TRBD1 . TRBJ1-2 TRBV9 CASREGAGVYGYTF TGTGCCAGCAGAGAGGGGGCAGGGGTTTATGGCTACACCTTC
. . TRBJ1-5 TRBV28 CASGQSNQPQHF TGTGCCAGCGGACAGAGCAATCAGCCCCAGCATTTT